These 30 T cell receptor beta chains came from one sample sequenced in a study of siplizumab effects on memory and regulatory T cells. Libraries were prepared by immunoSEQ multiplex PCR; TCRdb keeps only in-frame clonotypes and omits some of them. The table lists fewer than 45,000 clones, approximately 88% of them singletons. The sequenced sample was naive CD4+ T cells sorted from blood. Receptors originate from a human donor in good health.

The chain joins TRBV4-2 to TRBJ1-1, with D perhaps matching TRBD1 (6 bases). This CDR3 is built from 14 residues. Germline loops: CDR1 LGHNA, CDR2 YNFKEQ. V was cut by 4 bases and J by 1 base, with 10 bases left in between. CDR3 in DNA: TGTGCCAGCAGCCCGGCCAGGGGGAACACTGAAGCTTTCTTT. Protein product: CASSPARGNTEAFF.

The rearrangement joins TRBV9 to TRBJ2-1; 10 nucleotides agree with TRBD2. The length of the CDR3 is 15 residues. Unmatched junction bases numbered 10, after V lost 3 bases and J lost 10 bases. The germline V gene has CDR1 SGDLS and CDR2 YYNGEE. The CDR3 bases are TGTGCCAGCAGCGCCCTTATTAGCGGGGGGAGCGAGCAGTTCTTC. Translated: CASSALISGGSEQFF.

There are a few counts of this clone. This chain uses TRBV2 with TRBJ1-5; tentatively, D is TRBD1 (6 bases). From germline, CDR1 is SNHLY and CDR2 FYNNEI. The CDR3 sequence is 14 residues long. Trimming shortened V by 8 bases and J by 7 bases, and 18 bases separated the two germline ends. The CDR3 here is CASAGAYGLQPQHF. In DNA form, the CDR3 reads TGTGCCAGCGCAGGGGCTTACGGTCTCCAGCCCCAGCATTTT.

The genes are TRBV7-6 and TRBJ2-7, with D possibly being TRBD2 (7 bases). The CDR3 consists of 15 residues. Trimming removed 1 base at V and 4 bases at J, with 14 bases between. The germline CDR1 and CDR2 sequences are SGHVS and FNYEAQ. As DNA, the CDR3 is TGTGCCAGCAGCTTAGAGGGGGGAGGGGCTTACGAGCAGTACTTC. Amino acids: CASSLEGGGAYEQYF. Full variable domain (rest looked up from reference TRBV7-6 and TRBJ2-7): GAGVSQSPRYKVTKRGQDVALRCDPISGHVSLYWYRQALGQGPEFLTYFNYEAQQDKSGLPNDRFSAERPEGSISTLTIQRTEQRDSAMYRCASSLEGGGAYEQYFGPGTRLTVT.

The V and J genes are TRBV4-1 and TRBJ1-4; no definite D call. Trimming took off 0 bases at V and 8 bases at J, with 7 bases between the two ends. Germline V lookup: CDR1 MGHRA, CDR2 YSYEKL. The CDR3 is 13 residues long. CDR3 region: CASSQEDGEKLFF. As DNA, the CDR3 is TGCGCCAGCAGCCAAGAGGATGGCGAAAAACTGTTTTTT.

This clone was seen a handful of times. The chain joins TRBV2 to TRBJ1-6, with a possible D match to TRBD1 (5 bases). Between the trimmed V and J ends, which lost 4 bases and 10 bases, there was a span of 11 bases. CDR1 and CDR2 from the germline V gene are SNHLY and FYNNEI. This CDR3 comprises 13 residues. The CDR3 loop reads CASSGQNLSPLHF. Here the CDR3 DNA reads TGTGCCAGCAGTGGACAGAATTTATCACCCCTCCACTTT.

The CDR3 DNA follows: TGTGCCAGTAGTATCGGGGGGCCCCGCAACATTGAGCAGTTCTTC. Its translation: CASSIGGPRNIEQFF. This rearrangement joins TRBV19 to TRBJ2-1; tentative D call: TRBD2 (7 bases). From germline, CDR1 is LNHDA and CDR2 SQIVND (reference sequence). The CDR3 is made up of 15 amino acids. Trimming left V 3 bases short and J 9 bases short, with 18 bases between.

V gene TRBV2 combines with J gene TRBJ2-2, with D perhaps matching TRBD2 (5 bases). Trimming removed 8 bases at V and 1 base at J, with 11 bases between. This CDR3 has 14 residues. Germline V lookup: CDR1 SNHLY, CDR2 FYNNEI. CDR3 amino acids: CASRGQRNTGELFF. CDR3 DNA: TGTGCCAGCCGAGGGCAGCGGAACACCGGGGAGCTGTTTTTT.

Here the CDR3 DNA reads TGCGCCAGCAGTCAATCGTTGACAGGGTACAATGAGCAGTTCTTC. Translated: CASSQSLTGYNEQFF. This sequence joins TRBV23-1 and TRBJ2-1; 7 bases map to TRBD1. TRBV23-1 is reported as an ORF; its role is uncertain. V was pared by 0 bases and J by 4 bases, with 3 bases of the junction left unmatched. There are 15 residues in the CDR3.

The chain is built from TRBV5-1 and TRBJ2-3; no reliable D call. Trimming removed 1 base from V and 0 bases from J, with 6 bases in between. The germline gives CDR1 SGHRS, CDR2 YFSETQ. The CDR3 runs to 14 residues. The CDR3 sequence is CASSLSESTDTQYF. CDR3 DNA: TGCGCCAGCAGCTTGAGTGAGAGCACAGATACGCAGTATTTT.

This chain uses TRBV5-1 with TRBJ2-7, with D unclear. V shed 0 bases and J shed 0 bases, with 4 bases lying between them. This CDR3 contains 13 residues. CDR1 is SGHRS, CDR2 YFSETQ, per germline. The CDR3 here is CASSLDGSYEQYF. For the CDR3, the DNA is TGCGCCAGCAGCTTGGACGGCTCCTACGAGCAGTACTTC.

The gene calls are TRBV27 and TRBJ2-3; TRBD1 might be the D (5 bases). V lost 5 bases and J lost 3, with 12 bases in between. The CDR3 has 14 residues. CDR1 is MNHEY and CDR2 is SMNVEV in the germline V gene (reference sequence). This CDR3 reads CASSGALRTDTQYF. The CDR3, as DNA: TGTGCCAGCAGTGGGGCTCTGAGGACAGATACGCAGTATTTT.

The chain joins TRBV6-5 to TRBJ2-2, with 10 bases lining up with TRBD1. Looked up from germline, CDR1 is MNHEY and CDR2 is SVGAGI. V gave up 6 bases and J gave up 6 bases; unmatched junction bases: 4. This CDR3 spans 14 amino acids. The CDR3 DNA reads as TGTGCCAGCAGCGACAGGGGGCCTCCCGGGGAGCTGTTTTTT. Protein sequence: CASSDRGPPGELFF.

This chain joins TRBV5-1 and TRBJ1-2, with TRBD1 identical over 8 bases. This CDR3 is 17 amino acids long. After removal of 1 base from V and 5 bases from J, the junction contained 13 bases not matched to a gene. Germline CDR1 is SGHRS and CDR2 is YFSETQ. The CDR3 DNA follows: TGCGCCAGCAGCTTGACGATGGACAGGGTATTCGAATATGGCTACACCTTC. It encodes CASSLTMDRVFEYGYTF.

The CDR3, as DNA: TGTGCCAGCAGCCCCGGGACAGGGACCTACGAGCAGTACTTC. This translates into CASSPGTGTYEQYF. The chain recombines TRBV7-9 with TRBJ2-7; 9 nucleotides align to TRBD1. CDR1 is SEHNR, CDR2 FQNEAQ, per germline (reference sequence). This CDR3 is built from 14 residues. The ends lost 5 bases at V and 2 bases at J; junction bases unmatched: 4.

The rearrangement uses TRBV7-9 and TRBJ1-4, with D maybe TRBD1 (5 bases). The CDR3 covers 17 residues. Trimming shortened V by 0 bases and J by 5 bases, and 16 bases separated the two germline ends. Germline V gene lookup returns CDR1 SEHNR and CDR2 FQNEAQ (reference sequence). This CDR3 is CASSLASFGGQNEKLFF. CDR3 coding DNA: TGTGCCAGCAGCTTAGCGTCGTTCGGGGGTCAAAATGAAAAACTGTTTTTT.

J is TRBJ2-3 and V is TRBV5-1; D is possibly TRBD1 (5 bases). Germline CDR1 reads SGHRS; CDR2 reads YFSETQ. V lost 0 bases and J lost 2, with 13 bases in between. The CDR3 is 16 amino acids. CDR3 DNA sequence: TGCGCCAGCAGCTTGGGTAAGGGGTCGTCCACAGATACGCAGTATTTT. Residues: CASSLGKGSSTDTQYF.

The rearrangement links TRBV6-8 to TRBJ2-2; maybe TRBD1 (6 bases). Deletions cut 4 bases from V and 3 bases from J, with 9 bases between. Germline CDR1 reads MNHGY; CDR2 reads SAAAGT. The CDR3 loop spans 14 amino acids. The CDR3 here is CASSFTGYTGELFF. CDR3 bases: TGTGCCAGCAGTTTCACAGGGTACACCGGGGAGCTGTTTTTT.

The sample holds one count of this clone. The rearrangement links TRBV19 to TRBJ2-1, with 8 bases identical to TRBD1. The junction had 9 bases not matched to a gene; V was cut back by 3 bases and J by 8 bases. Germline values: CDR1 LNHDA, CDR2 SQIVND (reference sequence). The CDR3 totals 15 residues. The CDR3 sequence: CASSIARGQVYEQFF. DNA for the CDR3: TGTGCCAGTAGTATTGCCAGGGGGCAAGTTTATGAGCAGTTCTTC.

The chain recombines TRBV20-1 with TRBJ1-4; D gene ambiguous. The CDR3 contains 11 residues. The germline V gene encodes CDR1 DFQATT and CDR2 SNEGSKA (reference sequence). The ends were cut back, 6 bases at V and 6 bases at J, with 8 bases in the middle. The CDR3: CSAIADEKLFF. DNA for the CDR3: TGCAGTGCCATCGCCGATGAAAAACTGTTTTTT.

This sequence joins TRBV7-2 and TRBJ2-7; D remains unclear. CDR1 and CDR2 (germline): SGHTA, FQGNSA. This CDR3 contains 13 residues. Deletions cut 5 bases from V and 7 bases from J, with 15 bases between. The CDR3, as DNA: TGTGCCAGCAGCCCCGACACGGGTGGGGAGCAGTACTTC. Amino acids: CASSPDTGGEQYF.

The chain joins TRBV19 to TRBJ2-3; no clear D. Germline loops: CDR1 LNHDA, CDR2 SQIVND (reference sequence). This CDR3 is built from 14 residues. The V gene lost 7 bases and the J gene lost 1 base, with 12 bases spanning the gap. The CDR3 region has the DNA TGTGCCAGTATAAGTACAGATCGCACAGATACGCAGTATTTT. Amino acid sequence: CASISTDRTDTQYF.

The chain recombines TRBV5-1 with TRBJ2-7, with 7 bases identical to TRBD1. CDR1 is SGHRS, CDR2 YFSETQ, per germline. The CDR3 runs 17 residues. V gave up 4 bases and J gave up 0 bases; unmatched junction bases: 13. The CDR3 protein is CASSRRNDRVSSYEQYF. In nucleotides, the CDR3 is TGCGCCAGCAGCCGTCGGAACGACAGGGTCAGCTCCTACGAGCAGTACTTC.

In its sample, this clone was seen a few times. V and J are TRBV6-5 and TRBJ1-1; D not resolved. CDR1 and CDR2 (germline): MNHEY, SVGAGI. The CDR3 has 13 amino acids. Trimming took 10 bases from V and 5 from J, leaving 17 bases between them. The DNA for the CDR3 is TGTGCCACCGGAGGAAACGTTGGTACTGAAGCTTTCTTT. This translates into CATGGNVGTEAFF.

The chain is built from TRBV4-2 and TRBJ2-1, with 8 bases aligning to TRBD2. The length of the CDR3 is 15 residues. Trimming cost V 5 bases and J 12 bases; bases outside gene matches: 15. CDR1 is LGHNA, CDR2 YNFKEQ, per germline. CDR3 residues: CASSGDPGRASGQFF. CDR3 sequence (DNA): TGTGCCAGCAGCGGGGATCCCGGGAGGGCCTCGGGGCAGTTCTTC.

The chain couples TRBV6-1 to TRBJ2-7; 8 bases map to TRBD2. The junction had 8 bases not matched to a gene; V was cut back by 4 bases and J by 3 bases. In germline, CDR1 is MNHNS, CDR2 SASEGT. The CDR3 length is 15 residues. CDR3 sequence (DNA): TGTGCCAGCAGTGGACCGGGACTAGGAGACTACGAGCAGTACTTC. Amino acid sequence: CASSGPGLGDYEQYF.

This sequence joins TRBV19 and TRBJ1-1; D remains ambiguous. Germline V gives CDR1 LNHDA, CDR2 SQIVND (reference sequence). The CDR3 has 13 residues. The ends were cut back, 7 bases at V and 2 bases at J, with 11 bases in the middle. The CDR3 is CASNLQLNTEAFF. The CDR3 nucleotides are TGTGCCAGTAACTTACAGCTCAACACTGAAGCTTTCTTT.

The chain has TRBV9 and TRBJ2-3, with D possibly matching TRBD2 (5 bases). CDR1 SGDLS and CDR2 YYNGEE come from the germline V gene. V lost 6 bases to trimming and J lost 1 base, with 12 bases between them. This CDR3 has 14 residues. The CDR3 is CASTREGRTDTQYF. CDR3 coding DNA: TGTGCCAGCACACGGGAAGGGCGCACAGATACGCAGTATTTT.

The chain employs TRBV2 and TRBJ1-1; 8 positions match TRBD1. The V gene end was trimmed by 3 bases and the J gene end by 1 base; junction bases not matched to a gene: 7. Germline V gives CDR1 SNHLY, CDR2 FYNNEI. The length of the CDR3 is 16 residues. CDR3 DNA: TGTGCCAGCAGTGATATGGGCAGGGGGCAGAACACTGAAGCTTTCTTT. This codes for CASSDMGRGQNTEAFF. The variable domain in full, with the rest retrieved from reference TRBV2 and TRBJ1-1, is EPEVTQTPSHQVTQMGQEVILRCVPISNHLYFYWYRQILGQKVEFLVSFYNNEISEKSEIFDDQFSVERPDGSNFTLKIRSTKLEDSAMYFCASSDMGRGQNTEAFFGQGTRLTVV.

CDR3 nucleotides: TGTGCCGGTATTGGCGAGCAGTACTTC. Its protein product is CAGIGEQYF. The genes are TRBV19 and TRBJ2-7; no reliable D call. This CDR3 is built from 9 residues. Germline V CDR1 and CDR2: LNHDA, SQIVND (reference sequence). The ends were cut back, 11 bases at V and 6 bases at J, with 8 bases in the middle.